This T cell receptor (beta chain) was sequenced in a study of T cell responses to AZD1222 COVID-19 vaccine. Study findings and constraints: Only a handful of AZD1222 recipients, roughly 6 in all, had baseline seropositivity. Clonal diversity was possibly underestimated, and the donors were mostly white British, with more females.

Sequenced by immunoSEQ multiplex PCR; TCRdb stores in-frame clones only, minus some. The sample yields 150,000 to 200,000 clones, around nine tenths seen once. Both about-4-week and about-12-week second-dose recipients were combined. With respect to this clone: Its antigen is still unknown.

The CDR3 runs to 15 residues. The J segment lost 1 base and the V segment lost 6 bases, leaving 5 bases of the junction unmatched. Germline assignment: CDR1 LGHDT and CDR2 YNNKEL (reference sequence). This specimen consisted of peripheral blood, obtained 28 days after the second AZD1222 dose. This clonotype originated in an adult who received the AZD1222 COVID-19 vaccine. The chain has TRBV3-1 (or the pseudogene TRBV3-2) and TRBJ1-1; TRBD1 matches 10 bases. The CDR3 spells CASRDRGPGNTEAFF. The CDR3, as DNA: TGTGCCAGCAGAGACAGGGGGCCTGGGAACACTGAAGCTTTCTTT.